This TCR beta chain was sequenced in a study of cytomegalovirus exposure and HLA in healthy donors (dated by TCRdb to about 2017). The study in broad terms: According to a later analysis, one platform produced both the approximately 110 validation repertoires and the 550 to 800 repertoires of the first cohort. The aim of the study was to test whether cataloging public T cell receptors could identify signatures of past pathogen exposure. A separate validation cohort of some 130 different subjects was used in addition to the roughly 640-subject first cohort. To predict cytomegalovirus infection status, the study combined high-throughput TCR immunosequencing, statistical association of individual TCRs with disease status, and machine learning. Paper-wide results and their limitations: While some public TCRs were present in many individuals, most TCR sequences turned up only very rarely across donors. The validation cohort had no HLA typing available for a later analysis, so co-occurrence within that cohort was assessed over all 120 repertoires. In vitro tests confirmed that a few of the cytomegalovirus-associated TCR beta chains recognize cytomegalovirus antigens. Subsequent analysis determined that TCRs grouped into clusters in the first cohort also showed a tendency toward co-occurrence across the 130 or so validation repertoires, and 85% to 95% of cluster scores exceeded 0. It was suggested by the authors that the approach could potentially be generalized to other disease states and immunological phenotypes. The classifier was reported to diagnose cytomegalovirus status with high specificity and sensitivity in both the original and validation cohorts. The study listed 150 to 200 TCR beta chains as associated with cytomegalovirus.

As regards this clone: This clone's antigen is unknown. Nothing much larger sits one base from this clone, and base qualities are not available.

Library generation was performed with the immunoSEQ multiplex PCR assay. The source study handled its data this way. A statistical classification framework was developed to diagnose cytomegalovirus status using the catalog of TCR beta chain sequences. TCRdb provides this immuneACCESS table in a form limited to in-frame rearrangements. Some clones are lacking; in checked studies, under half of them reflect an unresolved V gene, and why the rest are absent is not known. The V and J calls and the clone size are those of that table, but D and trimming were determined from the DNA. The sample table records fewer than 120,000 clones; more than 75% of these occur just once. The top ten hold more than 1.4% of the sample. Separate from the roughly 650-subject first cohort, the validation cohort of over 90 subjects was the group to which the donors belonged. The sequenced sample was PBMCs. The sequence was collected from a woman aged 25 to 39 in good health and CMV-seropositive.

The CDR3 loop reads CASSHDRGLGYTF. The DNA reads TGTGCCAGCAGCCACGACAGGGGGCTGGGCTACACCTTC. This chain is built from TRBV5-4 and TRBJ1-2; the central 10 bases match TRBD1. The germline V gene (reference sequence) gives CDR1 as SGHNT and CDR2 as YYREEE. Trimming accounts for 4 bases at V and 8 bases at J, while the number of junction bases matched to no gene is 5. Spanning cysteine to phenylalanine, the CDR3 consists of 13 amino acids. Only the CDR3 DNA is retained, 39 bases long and in frame from the first base. Joined to the reference TRBV5-4 and TRBJ1-2 proteins, this CDR3 gives the full variable domain: ETGVTQSPTHLIKTRGQQVTLRCSSQSGHNTVSWYQQALGQGPQFIFQYYREEENGRGNFPPRFSGLQFPNYSSELNVNALELDDSALYLCASSHDRGLGYTFGSGTRLTVV.